Listed here are 13 T cell receptor beta chains from one sample, sequenced in a study of blood T cell repertoires in COVID-19. TCRdb keeps only in-frame clones here, not all; method: immunoSEQ multiplex PCR. This table holds some 120,000 clones, 90% to 95% found once. Material for sequencing was peripheral blood. These TCRs come from a man aged 50-59 years with COVID-19, enrolled during active disease.

The CDR3 loop reads CASTTPGQGGSGANVLTF. DNA for the CDR3: TGCGCCAGCACCACACCGGGACAGGGAGGCTCTGGGGCCAACGTCCTGACTTTC. This chain joins TRBV23-1 and TRBJ2-6, with 9 bases identical to TRBD1. TRBV23-1 is an ORF for which the function is uncertain. There are 18 residues in the CDR3. The ends lost 7 bases at V and 0 bases at J; junction bases unmatched: 10.

This clone came up once. This sequence joins TRBV7-8 and TRBJ1-5; TRBD1 agrees at 7 bases. Germline CDR1 reads SGHVS; CDR2 reads FQNEAQ. There are 14 residues in the CDR3. V dropped 3 bases and J dropped 4; count of bases not matched to a gene: 3. CDR3 amino acids: CASSFGQANQPQHF. The CDR3, as DNA: TGTGCCAGCAGCTTTGGACAGGCAAATCAGCCCCAGCATTTT.

The rearrangement uses TRBV4-2 and TRBJ2-7, with 7 bases lining up with TRBD2. The junction had 9 bases not matched to a gene; V was cut back by 0 bases and J by 4 bases. The CDR3 is made up of 16 amino acids. Germline CDR1 LGHNA, CDR2 YNFKEQ. The CDR3 region is CASSQEGSGNGYEQYF. CDR3 coding DNA: TGTGCCAGCAGCCAAGAGGGGAGCGGGAATGGGTACGAGCAGTACTTC.

The V call is TRBV6-1, the J call TRBJ1-5; 8 nucleotides agree with TRBD1. V shed 1 base and J 6 bases; nucleotides not matched to a gene: 8. Looked up from germline, CDR1 is MNHNS and CDR2 is SASEGT. The CDR3 contains 16 residues. CDR3 region: CASSEVGRGPGQPQHF. The CDR3 DNA reads as TGTGCCAGCAGTGAAGTTGGCAGGGGGCCGGGTCAGCCCCAGCATTTT.

This rearrangement joins TRBV19 to TRBJ2-6; 8 bases agree with TRBD1. Germline V gene sequence: CDR1 LNHDA, CDR2 SQIVND (reference sequence). Unmatched junction bases numbered 14, after V lost 8 bases and J lost 2 bases. This CDR3 has 18 residues. CDR3 bases: TGTGCCAGTCAACCTCAGACAGGGGCCCTAACTGGGGCCAACGTCCTGACTTTC. Translating gives CASQPQTGALTGANVLTF.

This chain uses TRBV5-1 with TRBJ1-1, with D tentatively TRBD1 (5 bases). The V end was cut by 2 bases, the J end by 4 bases, with 9 bases between. In germline, CDR1 is SGHRS, CDR2 YFSETQ. CDR3 length equals 13 residues. The CDR3 sequence is CASSFTGVTEAFF. As DNA, the CDR3 is TGCGCCAGCAGCTTTACGGGGGTCACTGAAGCTTTCTTT. Full variable domain (missing parts from reference TRBV5-1 and TRBJ1-1): KAGVTQTPRYLIKTRGQQVTLSCSPISGHRSVSWYQQTPGQGLQFLFEYFSETQRNKGNFPGRFSGRQFSNSRSEMNVSTLELGDSALYLCASSFTGVTEAFFGQGTRLTVV.

This clone has more than one count but fewer than ten. This chain joins TRBV6-1 and TRBJ1-2; 8 bases are shared with TRBD1. After removal of 3 bases from V and 5 bases from J, the junction contained 5 bases not matched to a gene. Germline values: CDR1 MNHNS, CDR2 SASEGT. The CDR3 is made up of 14 amino acids. The CDR3 loop is CASSERTGLYGYTF. CDR3 coding DNA: TGTGCCAGCAGTGAGAGGACAGGGTTATATGGCTACACCTTC.

The chain is built from TRBV4-3 and TRBJ2-5; 9 positions match TRBD2. CDR1 is LGHNA, CDR2 YSLEER, per germline. This CDR3 spans 15 amino acids. Trimming cost V 4 bases and J 2 bases; bases outside gene matches: 5. The chain's CDR3 is CASSPRAGGQETQYF. The CDR3 DNA reads as TGCGCCAGCAGCCCGAGGGCGGGAGGGCAAGAGACCCAGTACTTC.

This chain uses TRBV5-4 with TRBJ2-1; no reliable D call. Trimming shortened V by 0 bases and J by 4 bases, and 5 bases separated the two germline ends. The CDR3 covers 13 residues. From germline, CDR1 is SGHNT and CDR2 YYREEE (reference sequence). DNA for the CDR3: TGTGCCAGCAGCTTGGCCCTGTACAATGAGCAGTTCTTC. Translation: CASSLALYNEQFF.

The J gene is TRBJ2-5, the V gene TRBV2, with D uncertain. This CDR3 region has 10 residues. V lost 7 bases and J lost 5, with 5 bases in between. Germline V gene sequence: CDR1 SNHLY, CDR2 FYNNEI. The CDR3 nucleotides read TGTGCCAGCACCGGGGAGACCCAGTACTTC. The encoded protein is CASTGETQYF.

CDR3 region: CASSVGTGYNEQFF. The DNA for the CDR3 is TGTGCCAGCAGCGTAGGGACTGGATACAATGAGCAGTTCTTC. The chain joins TRBV9 to TRBJ2-1; D might be TRBD2 (5 bases). Germline CDR1 is SGDLS and CDR2 is YYNGEE. V lost 0 bases and J 4 bases, leaving 8 bases between the germline ends. CDR3 size: 14 residues.

This chain joins TRBV29-1 and TRBJ2-2; D remains ambiguous. Trimming removed 4 bases from V and 1 base from J, with 7 bases in between. Germline values: CDR1 SQVTM, CDR2 ANQGSEA. CDR3 length: 13 residues. CDR3 sequence reads: CSVGLLNTGELFF. CDR3 coding DNA: TGCAGCGTTGGACTCTTGAACACCGGGGAGCTGTTTTTT.

CDR3 sequence (DNA): TGTGCCAGCAGCTTGGGGACAGGGGAAGTAACAGATACGCAGTATTTT. It encodes CASSLGTGEVTDTQYF. The chain recombines TRBV7-3 with TRBJ2-3; 10 bases match TRBD1. Trimming at V came to 3 bases and at J to 3 bases, leaving 6 bases not matched to a gene. Germline V gene sequence: CDR1 SGHTA, CDR2 FQGTGA. The CDR3 sequence is 16 residues long.